The T cell receptor (beta chain) under discussion was sequenced for a study of T cell responses to AZD1222 COVID-19 vaccine. Study conclusions and caveats: White British people made up most donors, females outnumbered males, and clonal diversity was possibly underestimated.

The length of the CDR3 is 15 residues. V was shortened by 5 bases and J by 3 bases, with 14 bases between the two germline ends. The germline CDR1 and CDR2 sequences are MDHEN and SYDVKM. About this clone itself: The antigen remains unidentified.

Generated by immunoSEQ multiplex PCR, the TCRdb table keeps only in-frame clones and is missing some. The data show 180,000 or so clones, with 90% to 95% seen just once and around 0.98% held by the top ten. The clonotype originates from an adult who received the MenACWY meningococcal vaccine as a control. Sample: peripheral blood, taken 28 days after the second dose of the MenACWY control vaccine. The chain couples TRBV28 to TRBJ1-3, with D perhaps matching TRBD1 (5 bases). The CDR3 protein is CASSGIRGYGNTIYF. CDR3 coding DNA: TGTGCCAGCAGTGGGATCCGGGGGTATGGAAACACCATATATTTT.